The clone carrying this T cell receptor (beta chain) was seen many times. Its specificity is unknown. These data come from a study of CD8+CD57+ T cells in acquired aplastic anemia. Study overall: Healthy donor CD4+ samples were sequenced to a depth that averaged about 10.8 million reads. Study-level results: CD8+ Simpson's diversity in patients was not significantly different from that in controls.

TCR beta VDJ and CDR3 profiling used genomic DNA as template. TCRdb processed the reads anew with MiXCR; each CDR3 protein has one entry. The table lists approximately 98,000 distinct CDR3 sequences, approximately 48% of them singletons. Per the germline V gene, CDR1 is MNHEY and CDR2 is SVGEGT. With V trimmed by 6 bases and J by 4 bases, 5 bases remained unmatched. The CDR3 is 14 amino acids. The receptor's source is a human donor in good health, serving as a control. The sample taken for sequencing was sorted CD4+, CD8+, or CD8+CD57+ T cells (not recorded which) from PBMCs. The chain carries TRBV6-2 or TRBV6-3 and TRBJ2-1; TRBD2 matches at 8 bases. CDR3: CASSLSGDYNEQFF. For the CDR3, the DNA is TGTGCCAGCAGCCTTAGCGGGGATTACAATGAGCAGTTCTTC.